The 22 T cell receptor beta chains given below trace back to one sample, sequenced in a study of cytomegalovirus exposure and HLA in healthy donors (dated by TCRdb to 2016 to 2017). To prepare the library, the immunoSEQ multiplex PCR assay was applied. A mixture of 60 forward primers for TCR Vbeta segments and 13 reverse primers for TCR Jbeta segments was used in the multiplex PCR. TCRdb retrieved this table from immuneACCESS and kept in-frame rearrangements only. Not all clones are present; in checked studies, unresolved V genes account for under half, and no reason is known for the remainder. Recorded for this sample are roughly 100,000 clones; 82% of them occurred a single time. The top ten clones comprise more than 1.5% of the sample. The sequenced sample was PBMCs. These receptors were collected from a man aged 45 to 65 in good health and CMV-seronegative.

Only a few counts were recorded for this clone. The chain has TRBV4-1 and TRBJ2-1, with D perhaps TRBD1 (6 bases). Germline loops: CDR1 MGHRA, CDR2 YSYEKL. This CDR3 has 17 amino acids. Between the trimmed V and J ends, which lost 0 bases and 7 bases, there was a span of 19 bases. CDR3 nucleotides: TGCGCCAGCAGCCAAGATCAAAGTGGGGGCCTTCGGAATGAGCAGTTCTTC. Translating it yields CASSQDQSGGLRNEQFF.

The table lists this clone with a count of one. The rearrangement uses TRBV25-1 and TRBJ1-2, with D possibly being TRBD1 (6 bases). Trimming pared 7 bases from V and 5 bases from J, leaving 11 bases between. This CDR3 comprises 12 residues. Germline lookup yields CDR1 MGHDK and CDR2 SYGVNS. DNA of the CDR3: TGTGCCAGCAACCAAGGGGGTTATGGCTACACCTTC. It yields the protein CASNQGGYGYTF.

This clone was found once. This chain connects TRBV11-2 to TRBJ2-5; maybe TRBD2 (5 bases). The CDR3 contains 14 residues. Germline V gene lookup returns CDR1 SGHAT and CDR2 FQNNGV. Between the trimmed V and J ends, which lost 4 bases and 4 bases, there was a span of 13 bases. The CDR3 spells CASSSDRRRETQYF. CDR3 sequence (DNA): TGTGCCAGCAGCTCGGACCGGAGGAGAGAGACCCAGTACTTC.

V usage is TRBV7-6 and J usage is TRBJ2-3; D is perhaps TRBD1 (6 bases). The V and J ends lost 5 bases and 5 bases respectively, with 14 bases between them. This CDR3 is built from 14 residues. Germline CDR1 is SGHVS and CDR2 is FNYEAQ. CDR3 sequence (DNA): TGTGCCAGCAGCCCTTGGACAGTGGAAGATACGCAGTATTTT. As protein: CASSPWTVEDTQYF.

The genes are TRBV5-4 and TRBJ2-5; D is uncertain. CDR1 SGHNT and CDR2 YYREEE come from the germline V gene (reference sequence). This CDR3 has 11 residues. Trimming cost V 4 bases and J 3 bases, with 4 bases left between them. The CDR3 DNA is TGTGCCAGCAGCACAAAAGAGACCCAGTACTTC. It yields the protein CASSTKETQYF.

This clone was seen a few times. The J gene is TRBJ2-2, the V gene TRBV5-1, with 12 bases fitting TRBD2. Germline CDR1 reads SGHRS; CDR2 reads YFSETQ. Germline trimming cut 4 bases from V and 5 bases from J; bases unmatched to any gene: 6. The CDR3 length is 16 residues. The CDR3 DNA reads as TGCGCCAGCAGCGTAATACTAGCGGGGGGAACCGGGGAGCTGTTTTTT. This gives the protein CASSVILAGGTGELFF.

V gene TRBV18 combines with J gene TRBJ2-5; 9 nucleotides match TRBD2. Looked up from germline, CDR1 is KGHSH and CDR2 is LQKENI. This CDR3 is 16 amino acids long. V lost 3 bases to trimming and J lost 4 bases; unmatched junction nucleotides: 9. CDR3 protein: CASSPESPSGAETQYF. The CDR3 DNA reads TGTGCCAGCTCACCCGAAAGCCCTAGCGGGGCAGAGACCCAGTACTTC.

The chain links TRBV29-1 to TRBJ1-1; D is perhaps TRBD1 (6 bases). V lost 7 bases to trimming and J lost 0 bases, with 9 bases between them. The CDR3 has 12 residues. Germline lookup yields CDR1 SQVTM and CDR2 ANQGSEA. The CDR3 DNA follows: TGCAGCGCCAAGGGGGTGAACACTGAAGCTTTCTTT. Encoded protein: CSAKGVNTEAFF.

The chain couples TRBV30 to TRBJ1-6, with TRBD1 as a possible D gene (6 bases). From germline, CDR1 is GTSNPN and CDR2 SVGIG (reference sequence). The V end lost 7 bases, the J end lost 1 base, and 14 bases lay between the germline ends. The CDR3 runs to 15 residues. CDR3 sequence reads: CAFLGGSSYNSPLHF. The CDR3 nucleotides are TGTGCCTTCCTAGGGGGAAGTTCCTATAATTCACCCCTCCACTTT.

This CDR3 is CASTDREETQYF. For the CDR3, the DNA is TGTGCCAGCACCGACAGGGAAGAGACCCAGTACTTC. The chain couples TRBV11-1 to TRBJ2-5, with TRBD1 identical over 7 bases. Looked up from germline, CDR1 is SGHAT and CDR2 is FQDESV (reference sequence). V was clipped by 7 bases and J by 3 bases; unmatched bases: 2. The CDR3 has 12 amino acids.

The chain couples TRBV6-5 to TRBJ1-5, with a possible D match to TRBD1 (6 bases). The CDR3 loop spans 13 amino acids. The germline V gene encodes CDR1 MNHEY and CDR2 SVGAGI. Trimming stripped 6 bases from V and 1 base from J, with 7 bases between. This CDR3 reads CASRQGSNQPQHF. DNA of the CDR3: TGTGCCAGCAGACAGGGAAGCAATCAGCCCCAGCATTTT.

The V and J genes are TRBV2 and TRBJ1-1; D perhaps matches TRBD1 (5 bases). The germline gives CDR1 SNHLY, CDR2 FYNNEI. The CDR3 totals 14 residues. Deletions cut 6 bases from V and 1 base from J, with 12 bases between. CDR3 region: CASRNQGSNTEAFF. The CDR3 DNA reads as TGTGCCAGCAGGAACCAGGGTTCGAACACTGAAGCTTTCTTT.

This clone was observed a single time. V and J are TRBV6-5 and TRBJ2-1; 10 bases line up with TRBD2. The CDR3 covers 15 residues. With 6 bases clipped from V and 7 bases from J, the junction kept 9 bases outside the gene matches. Per the germline V gene, CDR1 is MNHEY and CDR2 is SVGAGI. CDR3 DNA sequence: TGTGCCAGCAGCCCCAGCGGGGGGGCCACAAATGAGCAGTTCTTC. It specifies CASSPSGGATNEQFF.

The J gene is TRBJ1-2, the V gene TRBV4-1; unclear D gene. The germline gives CDR1 MGHRA, CDR2 YSYEKL. This CDR3 is built from 15 residues. Trimming pared 0 bases from V and 7 bases from J, leaving 15 bases between. Here the CDR3 DNA reads TGCGCCAGCAGCCAAGACGGAAGGGAACGGGGTGGCTACACCTTC. This sequence encodes CASSQDGRERGGYTF.

The V and J genes are TRBV6-5 and TRBJ1-5; unclear D gene. Looked up from germline, CDR1 is MNHEY and CDR2 is SVGAGI. V dropped 7 bases and J dropped 10 bases, with 20 bases sitting between them. This CDR3 contains 14 residues. The CDR3 spells CASIPGSVGGPQHF. CDR3 bases: TGTGCCAGCATCCCGGGCTCCGTGGGAGGCCCCCAGCATTTT.

This rearrangement joins TRBV4-3 to TRBJ2-2, with D unresolved. Germline V lookup: CDR1 LGHNA, CDR2 YSLEER. The CDR3 is 15 amino acids. With 0 bases removed from V and 6 bases from J, the gap between germline ends came to 11 bases. The DNA of the CDR3 is TGCGCCAGCAGCCAAGATGGTGCAGGCTCCGGGGAGCTGTTTTTT. Protein: CASSQDGAGSGELFF.

This chain links TRBV14 with TRBJ2-1; 11 bases are shared with TRBD1. With V trimmed by 4 bases and J by 4 bases, 9 bases remained unmatched. This CDR3 contains 17 residues. The germline CDR1 and CDR2 sequences are SGHDN and FVKESK. In DNA form, the CDR3 reads TGTGCCAGCAGCCCCATTTTCCGGGACAGGGGGTACAATGAGCAGTTCTTC. It translates to CASSPIFRDRGYNEQFF.

In this sample, this clone turned up once. This chain joins TRBV30 and TRBJ2-3; D possibly corresponds to TRBD1 (6 bases). Germline assignment: CDR1 GTSNPN and CDR2 SVGIG (reference sequence). The CDR3 covers 14 residues. V was trimmed by 1 base and J by 6 bases, leaving 14 bases between them. The CDR3 here is CAWSATPQGDTQYF. CDR3 DNA sequence: TGTGCCTGGAGTGCAACTCCGCAGGGGGATACGCAGTATTTT. The full variable domain, in which reference TRBV30 and TRBJ2-3 provide the parts outside the CDR3, is SQTIHQWPATLVQPVGSPLSLECTVEGTSNPNLYWYRQAAGRGLQLLFYSVGIGQISSEVPQNLSASRPQDRQFILSSKKLLLSDSGFYLCAWSATPQGDTQYFGPGTRLTVL.

This rearrangement joins TRBV18 to TRBJ1-1; 7 nucleotides line up with TRBD1. CDR1 and CDR2 (germline): KGHSH, LQKENI. CDR3 length equals 16 residues. The V and J ends lost 3 bases and 1 base, in that order; junction bases with no gene match: 8. The CDR3 loop reads CASSPTPGQQNTEAFF. In DNA, the CDR3 is TGTGCCAGCTCACCCACGCCGGGACAGCAGAACACTGAAGCTTTCTTT.

This clone was recorded only once. This rearrangement joins TRBV6-1 to TRBJ2-7; TRBD1 aligns across 10 bases. The CDR3 spans 15 residues. The V segment lost 2 bases and the J segment 7 bases; nucleotides outside the gene matches: 8. The germline gives CDR1 MNHNS, CDR2 SASEGT. The CDR3 protein is CASSEQGTGEGEQYF. The CDR3 DNA follows: TGTGCCAGCAGTGAACAGGGGACAGGGGAGGGAGAGCAGTACTTC.

The rearrangement uses TRBV5-6 and TRBJ2-7; 11 bases line up with TRBD1. Per the germline V gene, CDR1 is SGHDT and CDR2 is YYEEEE. The junction had 10 bases not matched to a gene; V was cut back by 4 bases and J by 1 base. The length of the CDR3 is 17 residues. CDR3 nucleotide sequence: TGTGCCAGCAGCCCTCTAGGCGGGACAGGGGGATCCTACGAGCAGTACTTC. This sequence encodes CASSPLGGTGGSYEQYF.

The CDR3 loop is CASSRQRGYQETQYF. In DNA form, the CDR3 reads TGTGCCAGCAGCCGCCAGCGGGGGTACCAAGAGACCCAGTACTTC. The chain employs TRBV7-2 and TRBJ2-5, with 8 bases that match TRBD2. The CDR3 runs to 15 residues. Germline V gives CDR1 SGHTA, CDR2 FQGNSA. J was trimmed by 0 bases and V by 5 bases; bases with no gene match: 5.